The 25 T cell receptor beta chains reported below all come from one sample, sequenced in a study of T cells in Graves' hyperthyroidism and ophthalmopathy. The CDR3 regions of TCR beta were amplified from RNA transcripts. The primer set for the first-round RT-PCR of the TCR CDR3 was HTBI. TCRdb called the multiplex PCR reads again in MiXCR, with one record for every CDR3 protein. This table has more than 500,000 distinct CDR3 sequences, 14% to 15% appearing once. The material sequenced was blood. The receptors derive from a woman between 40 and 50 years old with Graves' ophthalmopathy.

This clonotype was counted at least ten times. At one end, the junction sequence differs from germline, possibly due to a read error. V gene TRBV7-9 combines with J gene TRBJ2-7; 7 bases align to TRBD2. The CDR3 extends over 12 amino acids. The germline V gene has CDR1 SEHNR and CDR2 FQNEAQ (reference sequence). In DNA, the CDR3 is TGTGCCAGCAGCGTAGCGGGTCCCGAGCAGTACTTC. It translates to CASSVAGPEQYF.

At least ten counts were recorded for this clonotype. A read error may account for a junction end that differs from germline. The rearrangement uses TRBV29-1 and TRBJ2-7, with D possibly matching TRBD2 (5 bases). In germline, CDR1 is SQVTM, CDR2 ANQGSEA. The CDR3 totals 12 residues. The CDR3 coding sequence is TGCAGCGCCAGCAAAACGGGATACGGGCAGTACTTC. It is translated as CSASKTGYGQYF.

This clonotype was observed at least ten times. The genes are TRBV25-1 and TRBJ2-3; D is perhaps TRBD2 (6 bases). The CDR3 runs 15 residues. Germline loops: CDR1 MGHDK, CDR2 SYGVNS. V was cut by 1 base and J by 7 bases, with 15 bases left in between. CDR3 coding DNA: TGTGCCAGCAGTGAATCGCGGGGAGGCTTAAATACGCAGTATTTT. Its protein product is CASSESRGGLNTQYF. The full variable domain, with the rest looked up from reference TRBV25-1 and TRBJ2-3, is EADIYQTPRYLVIGTGKKITLECSQTMGHDKMYWYQQDPGMELHLIHYSYGVNSTEKGDLSSESTVSRIRTEHFPLTLESARPSHTSQYLCASSESRGGLNTQYFGPGTRLTVL.

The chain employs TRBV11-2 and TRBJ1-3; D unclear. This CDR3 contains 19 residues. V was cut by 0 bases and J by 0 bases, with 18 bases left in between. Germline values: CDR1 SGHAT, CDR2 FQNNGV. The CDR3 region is CASSLEGLRTSSSGNTIYF. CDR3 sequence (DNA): TGTGCCAGCAGCTTAGAAGGATTAAGGACTTCCAGCTCTGGAAACACCATATATTTT. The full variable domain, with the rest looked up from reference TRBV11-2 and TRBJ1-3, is EAGVAQSPRYKIIEKRQSVAFWCNPISGHATLYWYQQILGQGPKLLIQFQNNGVVDDSQLPKDRFSAERLKGVDSTLKIQPAKLEDSAVYLCASSLEGLRTSSSGNTIYFGEGSWLTVV.

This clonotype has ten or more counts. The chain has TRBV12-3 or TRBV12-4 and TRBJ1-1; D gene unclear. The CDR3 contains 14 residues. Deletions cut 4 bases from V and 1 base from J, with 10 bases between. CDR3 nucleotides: TGTGCCAGCAGTTCCCCCAGGTGGAACACTGAAGCTTTCTTT. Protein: CASSSPRWNTEAFF.

CDR3 nucleotide sequence: TGTGCCAGCAGTTACACTCCAATATACGAGCAGTACTTC. Translating it yields CASSYTPIYEQYF. The chain has TRBV6-2 or TRBV6-3 and TRBJ2-7, with unresolved D. Germline values: CDR1 MNHEY, CDR2 SVGEGT. This CDR3 has 13 amino acids. The V gene lost 2 bases and the J gene lost 4 bases, with 9 bases spanning the gap.

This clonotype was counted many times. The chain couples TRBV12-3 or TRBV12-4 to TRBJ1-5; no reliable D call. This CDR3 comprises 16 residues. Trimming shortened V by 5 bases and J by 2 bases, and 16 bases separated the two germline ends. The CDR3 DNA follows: TGTGCCAGCAGTGCCACCACAGCGTCGGGCAATCAGCCCCAGCATTTT. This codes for CASSATTASGNQPQHF.

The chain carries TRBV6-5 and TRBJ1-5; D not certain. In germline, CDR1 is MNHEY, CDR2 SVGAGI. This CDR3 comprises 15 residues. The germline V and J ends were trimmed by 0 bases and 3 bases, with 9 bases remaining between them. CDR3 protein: CASSYSAVPNQPQHF. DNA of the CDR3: TGTGCCAGCAGTTACTCGGCGGTCCCCAATCAGCCCCAGCATTTT.

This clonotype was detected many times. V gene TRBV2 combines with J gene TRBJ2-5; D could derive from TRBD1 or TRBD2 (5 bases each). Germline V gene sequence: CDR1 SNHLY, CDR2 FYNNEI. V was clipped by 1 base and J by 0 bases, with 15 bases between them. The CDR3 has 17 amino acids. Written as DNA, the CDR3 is TGTGCCAGCAGTGAAGAATGGGGGAGTAGCCACCAAGAGACCCAGTACTTC. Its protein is CASSEEWGSSHQETQYF.

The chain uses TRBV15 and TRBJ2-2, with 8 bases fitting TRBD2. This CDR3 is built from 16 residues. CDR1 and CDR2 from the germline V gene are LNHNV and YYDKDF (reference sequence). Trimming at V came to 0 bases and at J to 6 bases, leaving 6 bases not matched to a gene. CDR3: CATSREEAGGAGELFF. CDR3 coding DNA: TGTGCCACCAGCAGAGAGGAGGCGGGAGGCGCCGGGGAGCTGTTTTTT. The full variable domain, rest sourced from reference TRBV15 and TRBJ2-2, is DAMVIQNPRYQVTQFGKPVTLSCSQTLNHNVMYWYQQKSSQAPKLLFHYYDKDFNNEADTPDNFQSRRPNTSFCFLDIRSPGLGDTAMYLCATSREEAGGAGELFFGEGSRLTVL.

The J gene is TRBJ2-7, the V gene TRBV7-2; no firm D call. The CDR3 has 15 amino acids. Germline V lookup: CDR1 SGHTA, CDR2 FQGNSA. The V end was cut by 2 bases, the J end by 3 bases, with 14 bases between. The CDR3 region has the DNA TGTGCCAGCAGCTTAATTTTTGGCCCTCTCTACGAGCAGTACTTC. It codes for CASSLIFGPLYEQYF.

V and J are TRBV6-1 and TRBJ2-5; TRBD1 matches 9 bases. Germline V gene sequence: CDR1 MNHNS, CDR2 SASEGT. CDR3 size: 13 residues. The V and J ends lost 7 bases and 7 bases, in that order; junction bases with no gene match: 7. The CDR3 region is CASITGGGGTQYF. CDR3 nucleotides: TGTGCCAGCATAACAGGGGGCGGAGGGACCCAGTACTTC.

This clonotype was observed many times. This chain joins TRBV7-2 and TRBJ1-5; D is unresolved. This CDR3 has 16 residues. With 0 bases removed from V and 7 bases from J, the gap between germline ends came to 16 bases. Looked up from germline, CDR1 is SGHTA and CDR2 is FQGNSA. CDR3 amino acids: CASSLAGFVGGQPQHF. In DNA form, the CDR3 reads TGTGCCAGCAGCTTAGCGGGGTTTGTAGGAGGACAGCCCCAGCATTTT.

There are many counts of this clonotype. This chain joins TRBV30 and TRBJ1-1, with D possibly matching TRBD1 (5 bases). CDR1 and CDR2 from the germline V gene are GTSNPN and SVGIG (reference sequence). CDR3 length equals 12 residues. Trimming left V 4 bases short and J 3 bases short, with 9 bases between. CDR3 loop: CAWTDSYTEAFF. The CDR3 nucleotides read TGTGCCTGGACAGACAGCTACACTGAAGCTTTCTTT. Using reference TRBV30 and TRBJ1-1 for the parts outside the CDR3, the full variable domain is SQTIHQWPATLVQPVGSPLSLECTVEGTSNPNLYWYRQAAGRGLQLLFYSVGIGQISSEVPQNLSASRPQDRQFILSSKKLLLSDSGFYLCAWTDSYTEAFFGQGTRLTVV.

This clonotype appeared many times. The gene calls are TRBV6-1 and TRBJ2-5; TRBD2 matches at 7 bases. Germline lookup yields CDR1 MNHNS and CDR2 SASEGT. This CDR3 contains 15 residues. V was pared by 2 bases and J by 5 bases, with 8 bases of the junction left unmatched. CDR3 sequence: CASSEMREGPETQYF. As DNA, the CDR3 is TGTGCCAGCAGTGAAATGAGGGAGGGCCCGGAGACCCAGTACTTC.

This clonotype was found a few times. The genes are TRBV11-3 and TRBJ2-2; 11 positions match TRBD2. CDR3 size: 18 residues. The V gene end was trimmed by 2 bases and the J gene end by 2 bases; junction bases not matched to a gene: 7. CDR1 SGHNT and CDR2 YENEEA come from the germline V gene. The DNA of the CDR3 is TGTGCCAGCAGCTTACGGTTAGCGGGAGGGAGTAACACCGGGGAGCTGTTTTTT. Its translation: CASSLRLAGGSNTGELFF.

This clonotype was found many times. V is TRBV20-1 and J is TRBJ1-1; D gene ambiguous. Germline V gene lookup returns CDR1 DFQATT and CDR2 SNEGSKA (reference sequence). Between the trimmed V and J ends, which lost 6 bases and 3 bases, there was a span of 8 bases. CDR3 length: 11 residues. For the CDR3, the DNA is TGCAGTGCCCCTGACGACACTGAAGCTTTCTTT. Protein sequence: CSAPDDTEAFF.

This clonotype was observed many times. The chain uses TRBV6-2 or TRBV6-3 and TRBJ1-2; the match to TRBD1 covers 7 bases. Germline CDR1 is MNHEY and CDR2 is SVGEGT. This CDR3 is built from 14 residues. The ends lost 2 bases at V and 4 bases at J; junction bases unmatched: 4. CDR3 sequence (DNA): TGTGCCAGCAGTTACCGGACAGGAGCCTATGGCTACACCTTC. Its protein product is CASSYRTGAYGYTF.

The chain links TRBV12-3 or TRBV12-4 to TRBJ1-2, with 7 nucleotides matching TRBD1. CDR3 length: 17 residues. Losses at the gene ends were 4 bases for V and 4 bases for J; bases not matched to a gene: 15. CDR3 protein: CASSSLGGQSFAYGYTF. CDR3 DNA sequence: TGTGCCAGCAGTTCCTTAGGGGGACAGAGTTTTGCCTATGGCTACACCTTC.

DNA for the CDR3: TGCGCCAGACGGGGGGCCGAGCAGTACTTC. It codes for CARRGAEQYF. The chain carries TRBV10-1 and TRBJ2-7; TRBD2 might be the D (7 bases). This CDR3 spans 10 amino acids. V gave up 9 bases and J gave up 6 bases, with 9 bases separating them. Germline CDR1 WNHNN, CDR2 SYGVQD (reference sequence).

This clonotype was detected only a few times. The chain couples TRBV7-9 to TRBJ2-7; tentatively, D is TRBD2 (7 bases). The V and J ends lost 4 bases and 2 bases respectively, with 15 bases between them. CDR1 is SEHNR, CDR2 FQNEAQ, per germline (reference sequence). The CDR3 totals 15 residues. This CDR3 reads CASSSRGGDAYEQYF. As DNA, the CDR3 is TGTGCCAGCAGCTCTAGAGGGGGGGATGCCTACGAGCAGTACTTC.

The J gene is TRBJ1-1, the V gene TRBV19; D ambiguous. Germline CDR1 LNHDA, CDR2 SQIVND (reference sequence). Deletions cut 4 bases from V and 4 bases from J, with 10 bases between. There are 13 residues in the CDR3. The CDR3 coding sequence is TGTGCCAGTAGTAAGAGGGTGGTCACTGAAGCTTTCTTT. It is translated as CASSKRVVTEAFF.

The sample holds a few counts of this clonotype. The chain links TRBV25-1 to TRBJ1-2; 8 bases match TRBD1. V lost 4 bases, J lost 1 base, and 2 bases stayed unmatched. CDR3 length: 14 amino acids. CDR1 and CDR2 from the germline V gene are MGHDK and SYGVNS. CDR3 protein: CASSGDRNNYGYTF. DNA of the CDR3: TGTGCCAGCAGTGGGGACAGGAATAACTATGGCTACACCTTC.

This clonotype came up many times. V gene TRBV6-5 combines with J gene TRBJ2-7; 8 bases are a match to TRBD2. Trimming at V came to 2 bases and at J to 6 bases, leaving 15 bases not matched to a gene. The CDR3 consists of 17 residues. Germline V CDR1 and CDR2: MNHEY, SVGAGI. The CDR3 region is CASSYLGGAGEEGEQYF. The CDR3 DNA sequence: TGTGCCAGCAGTTACCTCGGGGGAGCGGGAGAAGAAGGCGAGCAGTACTTC.

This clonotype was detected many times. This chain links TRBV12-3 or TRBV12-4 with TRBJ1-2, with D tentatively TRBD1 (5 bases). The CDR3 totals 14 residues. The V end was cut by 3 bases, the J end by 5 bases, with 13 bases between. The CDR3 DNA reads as TGTGCCAGCAGTTTGACAGTTGGAGCGTATGGCTACACCTTC. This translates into CASSLTVGAYGYTF.